This T cell receptor beta chain was recovered during a study of molecular identifiers for immune sequencing clone quantification. Study observations and caveats: Clonotypes surpassing 20 RNA copies contained over 97% of effector molecules, versus under 1% in naive cells.

To note about this clonotype: The antigen is undetermined.

With 0 bases clipped from V and 6 bases from J, the junction kept 12 bases outside the gene matches. The CDR3 is 17 residues long. Germline CDR1 reads SGHVS; CDR2 reads FNYEAQ. TCRdb re-analysed the PCR reads in MiXCR, keeping a single row per CDR3 protein. Counted here are over 300,000 distinct CDR3 sequences, roughly a quarter occurring once; the ten biggest clones make up around 0.76%. The origin of this receptor is a human donor in good health. Some libraries in this study had Jurkat cell RNA spiked in. The rearrangement joins TRBV7-6 to TRBJ2-3; 7 bases map to TRBD2. Sample: naive CD8+ T cells from blood, with Jurkat cell RNA spiked in. Subset: FACS-sorted CD8+CD4-CCR7+CD45RA+ naive T cells. This CDR3 is CASSLAGTRGVWDTQYF. The DNA for the CDR3 is TGTGCCAGCAGCTTAGCCGGGACTCGGGGGGTATGGGATACGCAGTATTTT.